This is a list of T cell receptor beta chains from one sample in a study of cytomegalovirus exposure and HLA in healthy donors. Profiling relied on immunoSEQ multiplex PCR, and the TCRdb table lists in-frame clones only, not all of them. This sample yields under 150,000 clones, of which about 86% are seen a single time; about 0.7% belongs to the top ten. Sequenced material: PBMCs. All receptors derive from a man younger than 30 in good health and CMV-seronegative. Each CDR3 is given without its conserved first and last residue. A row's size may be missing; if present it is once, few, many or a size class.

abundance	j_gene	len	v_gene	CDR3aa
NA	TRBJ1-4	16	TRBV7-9	ASSSYRDRDATNEKLF
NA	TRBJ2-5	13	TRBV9	ASSVGWRVGSSQY
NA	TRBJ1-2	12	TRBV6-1	ASSPTDRDYGYT
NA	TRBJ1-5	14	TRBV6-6	ASSYPTGPRDQPQH
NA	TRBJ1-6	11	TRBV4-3	ASSQEINSPLH
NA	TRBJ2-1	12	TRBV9	ASSFSSGGNEQF
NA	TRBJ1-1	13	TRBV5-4	ASSRPGQGNTEAF
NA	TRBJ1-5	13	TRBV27	ASSLQGHSNQPQH
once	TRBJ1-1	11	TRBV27	ASSLFGSTEAF
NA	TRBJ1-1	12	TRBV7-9	ASSLGQGVTEAF
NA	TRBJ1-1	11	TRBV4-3	ASSIGQGTEAF
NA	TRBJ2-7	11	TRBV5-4	ASSWTGGDEQY
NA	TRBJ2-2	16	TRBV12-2	ASRLGPFQAGVTGELF
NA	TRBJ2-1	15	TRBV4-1	ASSQYSGVDSYNEQF
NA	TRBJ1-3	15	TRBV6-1	ASSEVGRGRVRNTIY
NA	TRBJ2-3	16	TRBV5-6	ASSSRLAGGLRTDTQY
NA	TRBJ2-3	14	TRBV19	ASSIRGQLPTDTQY
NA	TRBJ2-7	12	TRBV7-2	ASSDRISSYEQY
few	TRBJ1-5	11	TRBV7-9	ASQQGANQPQH
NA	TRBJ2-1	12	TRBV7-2	ASSLAWGLNEQF
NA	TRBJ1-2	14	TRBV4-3	ASSQEVLGGGYGYT
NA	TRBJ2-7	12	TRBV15	ATSSRDRVYEQY
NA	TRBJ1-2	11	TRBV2	ASSEQGNYGYT
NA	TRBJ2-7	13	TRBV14	ASSRGTGEDYEQY